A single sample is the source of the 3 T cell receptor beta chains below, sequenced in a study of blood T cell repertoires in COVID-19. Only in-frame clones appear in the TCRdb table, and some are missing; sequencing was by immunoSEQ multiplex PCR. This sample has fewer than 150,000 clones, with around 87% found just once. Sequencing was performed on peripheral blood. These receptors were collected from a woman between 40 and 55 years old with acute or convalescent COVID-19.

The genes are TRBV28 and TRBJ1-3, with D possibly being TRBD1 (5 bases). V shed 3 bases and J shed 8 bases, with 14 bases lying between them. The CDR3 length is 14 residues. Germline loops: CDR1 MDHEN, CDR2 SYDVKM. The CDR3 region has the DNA TGTGCCAGCAGTTTGCGGGGGAGAGAGGACACCATATATTTT. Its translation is CASSLRGREDTIYF.

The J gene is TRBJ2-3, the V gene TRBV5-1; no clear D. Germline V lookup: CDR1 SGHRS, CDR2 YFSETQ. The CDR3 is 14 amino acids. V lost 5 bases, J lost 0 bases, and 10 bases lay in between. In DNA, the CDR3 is TGCGCCAGCAGTACGGCAGGTAGCACAGATACGCAGTATTTT. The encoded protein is CASSTAGSTDTQYF.

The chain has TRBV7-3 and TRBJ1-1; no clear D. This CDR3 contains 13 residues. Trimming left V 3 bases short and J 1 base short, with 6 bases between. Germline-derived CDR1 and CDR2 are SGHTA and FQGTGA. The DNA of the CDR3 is TGTGCCAGCAGCTTTCAGGAGAACACTGAAGCTTTCTTT. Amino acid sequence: CASSFQENTEAFF.